This TCR beta chain was found in a study of cytomegalovirus exposure and HLA in healthy donors. PCR used 60 Vbeta primers and 13 Jbeta primers. Here immunoSEQ multiplex PCR was the method, and the copy in TCRdb shows in-frame clones only, minus some. The table shows fewer than 150,000 clones, with 70% to 75% occurring only once. CDR1 and CDR2 from the germline V gene are MGHRA and YSYEKL. V lost 0 bases and J lost 4, with 12 bases in between. The CDR3 contains 15 residues. The V gene is TRBV4-1, the J gene TRBJ1-2; D remains unclear. The sequence derives from a man under 40 in good health and CMV-seronegative. The sample comprised PBMCs. The CDR3 here is CASSQEIRILYGYTF. The CDR3 DNA sequence: TGCGCCAGCAGCCAAGAGATCAGGATTCTCTATGGCTACACCTTC.